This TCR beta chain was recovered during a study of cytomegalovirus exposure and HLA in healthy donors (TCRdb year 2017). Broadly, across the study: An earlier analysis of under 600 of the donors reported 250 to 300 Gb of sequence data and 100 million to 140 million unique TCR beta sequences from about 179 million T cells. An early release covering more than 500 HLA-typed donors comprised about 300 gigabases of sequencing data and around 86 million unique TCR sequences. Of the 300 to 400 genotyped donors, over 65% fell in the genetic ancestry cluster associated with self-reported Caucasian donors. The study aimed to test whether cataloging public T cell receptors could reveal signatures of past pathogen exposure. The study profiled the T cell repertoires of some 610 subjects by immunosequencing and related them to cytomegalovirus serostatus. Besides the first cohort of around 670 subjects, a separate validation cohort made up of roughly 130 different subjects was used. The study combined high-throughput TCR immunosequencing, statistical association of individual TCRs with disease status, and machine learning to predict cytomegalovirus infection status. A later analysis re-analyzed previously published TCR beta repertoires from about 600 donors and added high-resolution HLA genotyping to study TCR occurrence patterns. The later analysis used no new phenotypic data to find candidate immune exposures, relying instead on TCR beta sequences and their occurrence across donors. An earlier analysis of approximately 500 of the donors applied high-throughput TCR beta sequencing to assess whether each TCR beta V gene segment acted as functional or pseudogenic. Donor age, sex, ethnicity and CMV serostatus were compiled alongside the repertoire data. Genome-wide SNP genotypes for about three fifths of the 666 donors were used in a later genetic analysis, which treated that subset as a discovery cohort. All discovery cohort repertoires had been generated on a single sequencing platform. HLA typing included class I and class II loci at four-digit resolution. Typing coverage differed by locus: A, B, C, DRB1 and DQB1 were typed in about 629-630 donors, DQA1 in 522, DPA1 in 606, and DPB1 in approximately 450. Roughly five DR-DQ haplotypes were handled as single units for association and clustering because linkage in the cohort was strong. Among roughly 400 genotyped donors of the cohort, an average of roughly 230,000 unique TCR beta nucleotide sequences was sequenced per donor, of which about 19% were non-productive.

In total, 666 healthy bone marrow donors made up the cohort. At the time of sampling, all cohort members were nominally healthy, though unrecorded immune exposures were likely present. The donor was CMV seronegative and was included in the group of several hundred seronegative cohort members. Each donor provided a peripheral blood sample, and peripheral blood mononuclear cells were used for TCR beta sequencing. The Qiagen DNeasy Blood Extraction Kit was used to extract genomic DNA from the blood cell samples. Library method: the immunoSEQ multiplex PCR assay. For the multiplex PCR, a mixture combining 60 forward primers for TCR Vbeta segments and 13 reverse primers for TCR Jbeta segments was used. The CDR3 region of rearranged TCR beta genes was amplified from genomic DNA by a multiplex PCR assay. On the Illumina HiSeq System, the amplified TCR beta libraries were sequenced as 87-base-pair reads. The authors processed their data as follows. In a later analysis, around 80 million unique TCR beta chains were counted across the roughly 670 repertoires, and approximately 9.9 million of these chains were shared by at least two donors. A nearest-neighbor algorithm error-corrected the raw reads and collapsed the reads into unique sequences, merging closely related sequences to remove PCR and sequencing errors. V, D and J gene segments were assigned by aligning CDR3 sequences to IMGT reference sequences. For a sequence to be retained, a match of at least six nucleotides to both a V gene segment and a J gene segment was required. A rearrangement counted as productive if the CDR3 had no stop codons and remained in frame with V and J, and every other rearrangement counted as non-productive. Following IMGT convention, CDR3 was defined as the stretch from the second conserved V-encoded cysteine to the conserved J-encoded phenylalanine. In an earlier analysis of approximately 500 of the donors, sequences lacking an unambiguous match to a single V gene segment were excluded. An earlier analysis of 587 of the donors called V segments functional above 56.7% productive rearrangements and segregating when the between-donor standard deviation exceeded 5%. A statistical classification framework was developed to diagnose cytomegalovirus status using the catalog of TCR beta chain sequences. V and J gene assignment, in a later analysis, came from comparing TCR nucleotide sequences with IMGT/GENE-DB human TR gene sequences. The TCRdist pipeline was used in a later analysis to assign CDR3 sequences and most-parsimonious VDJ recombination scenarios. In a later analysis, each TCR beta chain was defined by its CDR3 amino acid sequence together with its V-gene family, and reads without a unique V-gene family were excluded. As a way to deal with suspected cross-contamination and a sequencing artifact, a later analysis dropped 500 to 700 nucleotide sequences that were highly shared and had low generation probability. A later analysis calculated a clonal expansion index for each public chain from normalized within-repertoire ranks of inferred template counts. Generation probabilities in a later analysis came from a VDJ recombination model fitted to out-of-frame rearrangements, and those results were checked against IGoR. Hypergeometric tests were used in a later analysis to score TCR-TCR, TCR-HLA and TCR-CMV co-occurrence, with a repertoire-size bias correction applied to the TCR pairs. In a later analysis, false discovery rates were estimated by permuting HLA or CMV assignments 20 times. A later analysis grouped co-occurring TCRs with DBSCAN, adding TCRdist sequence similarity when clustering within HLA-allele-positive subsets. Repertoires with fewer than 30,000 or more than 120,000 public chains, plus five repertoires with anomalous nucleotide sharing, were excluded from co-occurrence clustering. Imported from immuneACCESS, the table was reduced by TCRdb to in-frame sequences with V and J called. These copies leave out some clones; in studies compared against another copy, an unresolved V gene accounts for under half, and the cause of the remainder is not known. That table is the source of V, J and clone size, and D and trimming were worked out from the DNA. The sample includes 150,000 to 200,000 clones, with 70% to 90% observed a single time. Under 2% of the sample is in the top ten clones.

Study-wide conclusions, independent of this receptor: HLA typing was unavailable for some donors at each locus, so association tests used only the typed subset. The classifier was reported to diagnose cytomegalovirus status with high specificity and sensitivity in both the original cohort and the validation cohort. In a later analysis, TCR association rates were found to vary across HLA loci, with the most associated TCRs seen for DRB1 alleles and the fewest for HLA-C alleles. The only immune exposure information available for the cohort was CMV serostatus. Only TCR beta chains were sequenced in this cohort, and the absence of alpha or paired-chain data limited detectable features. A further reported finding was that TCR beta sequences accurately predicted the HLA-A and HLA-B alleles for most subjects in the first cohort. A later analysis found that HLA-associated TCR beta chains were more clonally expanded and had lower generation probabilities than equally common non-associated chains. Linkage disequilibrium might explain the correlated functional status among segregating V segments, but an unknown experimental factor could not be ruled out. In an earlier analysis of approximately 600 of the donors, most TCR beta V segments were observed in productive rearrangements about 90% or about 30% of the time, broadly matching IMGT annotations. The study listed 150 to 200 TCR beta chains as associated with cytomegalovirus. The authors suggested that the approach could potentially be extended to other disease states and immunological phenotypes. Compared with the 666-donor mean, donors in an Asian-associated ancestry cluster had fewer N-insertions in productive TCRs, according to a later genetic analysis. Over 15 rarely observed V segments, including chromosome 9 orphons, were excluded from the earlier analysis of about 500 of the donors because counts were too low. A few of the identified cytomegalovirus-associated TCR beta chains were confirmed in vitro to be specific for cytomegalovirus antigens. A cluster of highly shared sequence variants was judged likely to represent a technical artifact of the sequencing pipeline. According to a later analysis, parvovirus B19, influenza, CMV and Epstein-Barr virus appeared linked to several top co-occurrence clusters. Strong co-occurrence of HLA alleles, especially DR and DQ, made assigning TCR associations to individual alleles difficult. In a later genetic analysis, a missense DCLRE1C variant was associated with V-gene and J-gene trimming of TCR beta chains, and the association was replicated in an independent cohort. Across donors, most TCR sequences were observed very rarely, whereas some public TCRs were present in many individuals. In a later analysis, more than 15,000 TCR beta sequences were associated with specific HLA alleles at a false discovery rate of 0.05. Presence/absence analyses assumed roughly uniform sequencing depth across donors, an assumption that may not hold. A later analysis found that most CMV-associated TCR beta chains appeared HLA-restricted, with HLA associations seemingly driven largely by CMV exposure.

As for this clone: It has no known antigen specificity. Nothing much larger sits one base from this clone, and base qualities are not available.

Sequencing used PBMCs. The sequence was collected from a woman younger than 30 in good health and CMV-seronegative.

The CDR3 protein sequence reads: CAWSEYRGRGTDTQYF. The base sequence is TGTGCCTGGAGTGAATACAGGGGGCGCGGCACAGATACGCAGTATTTT. Rearrangement joined TRBV30 to TRBJ2-3, with 9 junctional bases fitting TRBD1. The cysteine opens and the phenylalanine closes a CDR3 of 16 amino acids. The kept DNA is CDR3 alone, 48 bases in frame from the first base. Unmatched junction bases come to 6, with V trimmed by 1 base and J by 1 base. In the germline V gene (reference sequence), CDR1 corresponds to GTSNPN and CDR2 to SVGIG.